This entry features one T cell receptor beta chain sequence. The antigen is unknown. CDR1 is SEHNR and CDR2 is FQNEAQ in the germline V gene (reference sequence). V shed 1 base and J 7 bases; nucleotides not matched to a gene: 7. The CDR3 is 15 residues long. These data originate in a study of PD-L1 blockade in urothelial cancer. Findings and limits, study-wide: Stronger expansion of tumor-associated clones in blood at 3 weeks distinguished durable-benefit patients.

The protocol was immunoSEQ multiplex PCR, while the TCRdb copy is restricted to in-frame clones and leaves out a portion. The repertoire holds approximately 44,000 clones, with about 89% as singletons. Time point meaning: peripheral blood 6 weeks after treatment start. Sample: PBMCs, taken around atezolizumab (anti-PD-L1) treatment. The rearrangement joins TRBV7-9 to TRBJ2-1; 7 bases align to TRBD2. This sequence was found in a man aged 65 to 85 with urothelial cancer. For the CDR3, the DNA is TGTGCCAGCAGCTTAGATGGACTAGTAAGTAATGAGCAGTTCTTC. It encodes CASSLDGLVSNEQFF.